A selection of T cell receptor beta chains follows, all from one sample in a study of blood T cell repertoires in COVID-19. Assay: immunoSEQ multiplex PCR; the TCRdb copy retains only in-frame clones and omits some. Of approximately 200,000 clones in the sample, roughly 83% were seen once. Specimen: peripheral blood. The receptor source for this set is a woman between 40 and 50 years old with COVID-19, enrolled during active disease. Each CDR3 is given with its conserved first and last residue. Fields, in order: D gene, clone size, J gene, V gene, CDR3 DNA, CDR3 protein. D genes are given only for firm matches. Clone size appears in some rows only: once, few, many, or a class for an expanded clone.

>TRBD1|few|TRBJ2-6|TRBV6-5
TGTGCCAGCAGGAAGGACAGGGCTGGGGCCAACGTCCTGACTTTC
CASRKDRAGANVLTF
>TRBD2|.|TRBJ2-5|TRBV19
TGTGCCAGTAGTAGACCCCGGGCTAGCGGCCAAGAGACCCAGTACTTC
CASSRPRASGQETQYF
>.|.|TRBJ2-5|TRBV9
TGTGCCAGCAGCGTAACAGGTCAGGGGACCCAGTACTTC
CASSVTGQGTQYF
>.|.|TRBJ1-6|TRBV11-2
TGTGCCAGCAGCTTCGCGGGGGCGAATTCACCCCTCCACTTT
CASSFAGANSPLHF
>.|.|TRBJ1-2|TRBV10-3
TGTGCCATCACGAATATGGTGGGGGGATATGGCTACACCTTC
CAITNMVGGYGYTF
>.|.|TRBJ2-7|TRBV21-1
TGTGCCAGCAGCAAAACCCCGTCGGGGAGGCCCGGATGCGAGCAGTACTTC
CASSKTPSGRPGCEQYF
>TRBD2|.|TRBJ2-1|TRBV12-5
TGTGCTAGTGGTTTAGCGGGGGGCCGTAATGAGCAGTTCTTC
CASGLAGGRNEQFF
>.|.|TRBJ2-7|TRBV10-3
TGTGCCATCAGGGAGACCGGGAGCCCCTACGAGCAGTACTTC
CAIRETGSPYEQYF
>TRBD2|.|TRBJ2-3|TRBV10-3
TGTGCCATCAGTGGGTGGGTAGCGGGGACAGATACGCAGTATTTT
CAISGWVAGTDTQYF
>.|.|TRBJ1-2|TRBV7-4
TGTGCCAGCAGCCCACCCCTGAAACCGGGGATTTATGGCTACACCTTC
CASSPPLKPGIYGYTF